This is a list of T cell receptor beta chains from one sample in a study of blood T cell repertoires in COVID-19. Profiling relied on immunoSEQ multiplex PCR, and the TCRdb table lists in-frame clones only, not all of them. The repertoire has over 130,000 clones, approximately 85% of them found once; the top ten carry less than 5%. Sequenced sample: peripheral blood. Receptor source: a woman at least 80 years old with acute or convalescent COVID-19. CDR3s include the opening cysteine and the closing phenylalanine or tryptophan. The D gene is left open where the match is weak. Expanded clones are given a class, and other clones once, few, many or no size at all.

j_call d_call v_call clone_size cdr3_nt cdr3_aa
TRBJ2-5 TRBD2 TRBV27 few TGTGCCAGCAGTTCCGGAGCGGGAGGGCAAGAGACCCAGTACTTC CASSSGAGGQETQYF
TRBJ1-2 TRBD1 TRBV19 few TGTGCCAGTAGTACCGCCCATACAGGGGGCTATGGCTACACCTTC CASSTAHTGGYGYTF
TRBJ1-1 TRBD1 TRBV7-9 . TGTGCCAGCATCCGAGACAGGGGGCGTTCTTCTGAAGCTTTCTTT CASIRDRGRSSEAFF
TRBJ1-5 . TRBV21-1 . TGTGCCAGCAGCAAAGAAAAAGAAGGGACAAGGGGACAGGGCGCGTCGTATAGCAATCAGCCCCAGCATTTT CASSKEKEGTRGQGASYSNQPQHF
TRBJ1-6 TRBD1 TRBV18 . TGTGCCAGCTCACCCTCAACAGGGGGCGGTTATAATTCACCCCTCCACTTT CASSPSTGGGYNSPLHF
TRBJ2-6 . TRBV29-1 . TGCAGCGTCCAAGTAGGGGCCGGGGCCAACGTCCTGACTTTC CSVQVGAGANVLTF
TRBJ1-1 . TRBV9 . TGTGCCAGCAGCTCATCTCGGGGGGGGCCTTTGGGCACTGAAGCTTTCTTT CASSSSRGGPLGTEAFF
TRBJ1-3 . TRBV2 . TGTGCCAGCTTTTGGGAGGCTGGAAACACCATATATTTT CASFWEAGNTIYF
TRBJ1-5 . TRBV7-2 . TGTGCCAGCAGCTTAGCTTGGGGGGGTAATCAGCCCCAGCATTTT CASSLAWGGNQPQHF
TRBJ1-3 TRBD1 TRBV4-1 . TGCGCCAGCAGCCAGCGCTACCTTGGGACAGACTCTGGAAACACCATATATTTT CASSQRYLGTDSGNTIYF
TRBJ2-5 . TRBV28 . TGTGCCAGCAGTTCGGCGGGACAGTCTCAAGAGACCCAGTACTTC CASSSAGQSQETQYF
TRBJ2-7 . TRBV4-1 once TGCGCCAGCAGCCAAGGAGACACTCTCTCCTACGAGCAGTACTTC CASSQGDTLSYEQYF
TRBJ1-2 . TRBV28 few TGTGCCAGCAGTCCCCCCTCCACGGTCAGCTACACCTTC CASSPPSTVSYTF
TRBJ2-5 . TRBV29-1 . TGCAGCGTTGAAAGGCAGGGATTGGAGACCCAGTACTTC CSVERQGLETQYF